This T cell receptor (beta chain) was found in a study of blood T cell repertoires in COVID-19. At the level of the study: Material from acute and convalescent COVID-19 was sourced from the United States, Italy and Spain. Sample material is recorded as cDNA or gDNA derived from T cells, B-cell-depleted T cells, or PBMCs.

How the authors handled the data: Amplifying reference gene primers gave estimates of nucleated cell counts. Only in-frame clones appear in the TCRdb table, and some are missing; sequencing was by immunoSEQ multiplex PCR. V and J calls and clone size come straight from that table; D and trimming were deduced from the DNA. The repertoire consists of fewer than 350,000 clones, with roughly 86% occurring once and the leading ten covering over 2%. This clonotype was sampled from a woman aged 30 to 39 who had recovered from COVID-19. Sequences were obtained from peripheral blood.

CDR3 in amino acids: CASSGQVIYGYTF. In DNA, the CDR3 is TGTGCCAGCAGCGGACAGGTTATTTATGGCTACACCTTC. V usage is TRBV2 and J usage is TRBJ1-2; 7 bases line up with TRBD1. Germline trimming cut 6 bases from V and 5 bases from J; bases unmatched to any gene: 6. The CDR3 loop spans 13 amino acids. The germline gives CDR1 SNHLY, CDR2 FYNNEI.